This T cell receptor (beta chain) appears in the sequencing data of a study of shared clonotypes between healthy human individuals. A word on this clone: The antigen is not known.

The germline V gene has CDR1 KGHSH and CDR2 LQKENI. CDR3 length: 16 amino acids. Between the trimmed V and J ends, which lost 2 bases and 0 bases, there was a span of 11 bases. Donors were healthy HIV-negative adults without recent acute infections or vaccinations. How the authors handled the data: Junction-only sequences without quality scores came from ImmunoSEQ, so filtering differed. Sequencing used immunoSEQ multiplex PCR; TCRdb keeps in-frame clones, though not all of them. V and J calls and clone size come straight from that table; D and trimming were deduced from the DNA. Among fewer than 1.8 million clones listed, 98% to 99% were seen once. Whole-study results and caveats: A handful of donors showed sharing of around 5.3% of naive CD4 clonotypes.

The genes are TRBV18 and TRBJ2-1, with D uncertain. The sequenced sample was naive CD4+ T cells sorted from blood. As to subset: CD45RA+ positively selected. The sequence came from a man aged 30-40 years in good health. CDR3 bases: TGTGCCAGCTCACCAGTCGGCGGCACCTCCTACAATGAGCAGTTCTTC. This translates into CASSPVGGTSYNEQFF.